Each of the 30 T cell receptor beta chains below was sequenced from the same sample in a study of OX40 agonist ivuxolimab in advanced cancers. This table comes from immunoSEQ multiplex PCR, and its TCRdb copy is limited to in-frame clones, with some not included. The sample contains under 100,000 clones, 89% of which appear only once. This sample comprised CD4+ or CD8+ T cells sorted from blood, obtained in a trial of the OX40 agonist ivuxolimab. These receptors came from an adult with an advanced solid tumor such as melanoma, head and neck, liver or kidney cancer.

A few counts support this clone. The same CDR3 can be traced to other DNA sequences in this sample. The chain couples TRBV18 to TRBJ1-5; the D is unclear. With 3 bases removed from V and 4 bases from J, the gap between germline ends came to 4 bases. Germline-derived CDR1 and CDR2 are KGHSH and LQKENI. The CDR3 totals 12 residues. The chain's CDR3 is CASSPPNQPQHF. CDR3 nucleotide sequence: TGTGCCAGCTCACCCCCTAATCAGCCCCAGCATTTT.

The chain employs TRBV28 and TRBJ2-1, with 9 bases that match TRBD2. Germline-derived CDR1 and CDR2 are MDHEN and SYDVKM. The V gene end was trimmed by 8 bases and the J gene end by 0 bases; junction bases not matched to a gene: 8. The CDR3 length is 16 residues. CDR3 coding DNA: TGTGCCAGCGCCAATAGCGGGAGCGGCTCCTACAATGAGCAGTTCTTC. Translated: CASANSGSGSYNEQFF. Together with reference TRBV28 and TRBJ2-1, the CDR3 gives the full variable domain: DVKVTQSSRYLVKRTGEKVFLECVQDMDHENMFWYRQDPGLGLRLIYFSYDVKMKEKGDIPEGYSVSREKKERFSLILESASTNQTSMYLCASANSGSGSYNEQFFGPGTRLTVL.

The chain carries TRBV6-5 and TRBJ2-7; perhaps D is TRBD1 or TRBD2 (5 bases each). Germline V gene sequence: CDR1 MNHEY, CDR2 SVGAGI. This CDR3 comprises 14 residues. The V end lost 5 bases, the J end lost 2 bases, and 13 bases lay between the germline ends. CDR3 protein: CASSTGTWPYEQYF. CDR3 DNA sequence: TGTGCCAGCAGTACCGGGACGTGGCCCTACGAGCAGTACTTC.

CDR3 coding DNA: TGTGCCAGCAGAGGGACTAGCGGGAGTTACTACGAGCAGTACTTC. This translates into CASRGTSGSYYEQYF. This chain joins TRBV27 and TRBJ2-7; 14 nucleotides line up with TRBD2. This CDR3 contains 15 residues. CDR1 MNHEY and CDR2 SMNVEV come from the germline V gene (reference sequence). V trimming: 6 bases; J trimming: 3 bases; junction bases outside the gene matches: 4.

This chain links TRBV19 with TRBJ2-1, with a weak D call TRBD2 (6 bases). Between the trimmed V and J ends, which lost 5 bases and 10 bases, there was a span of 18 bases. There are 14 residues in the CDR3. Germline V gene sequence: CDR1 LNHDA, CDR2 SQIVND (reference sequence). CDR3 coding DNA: TGTGCCAGTAGTTTACGGACTACCAATTGGGAGCAGTTCTTC. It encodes CASSLRTTNWEQFF. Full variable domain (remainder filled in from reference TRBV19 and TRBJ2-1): DGGITQSPKYLFRKEGQNVTLSCEQNLNHDAMYWYRQDPGQGLRLIYYSQIVNDFQKGDIAEGYSVSREKKESFPLTVTSAQKNPTAFYLCASSLRTTNWEQFFGPGTRLTVL.

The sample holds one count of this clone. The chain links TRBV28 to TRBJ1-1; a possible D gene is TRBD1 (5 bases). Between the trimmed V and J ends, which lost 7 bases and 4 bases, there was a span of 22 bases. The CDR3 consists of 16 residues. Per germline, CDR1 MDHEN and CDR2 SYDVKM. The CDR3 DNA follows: TGTGCCAGCAACAACGGGTATTCACGAAGGGGCACTGAAGCTTTCTTT. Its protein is CASNNGYSRRGTEAFF.

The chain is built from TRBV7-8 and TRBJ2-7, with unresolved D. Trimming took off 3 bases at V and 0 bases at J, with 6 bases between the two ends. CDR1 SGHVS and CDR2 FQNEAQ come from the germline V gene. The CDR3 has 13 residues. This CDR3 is CASSFSPSYEQYF. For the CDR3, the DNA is TGTGCCAGCAGCTTTAGTCCCTCCTACGAGCAGTACTTC. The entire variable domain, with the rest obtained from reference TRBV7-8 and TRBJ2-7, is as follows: GAGVSQSPRYKVAKRGQDVALRCDPISGHVSLFWYQQALGQGPEFLTYFQNEAQLDKSGLPSDRFFAERPEGSVSTLKIQRTQQEDSAVYLCASSFSPSYEQYFGPGTRLTVT.

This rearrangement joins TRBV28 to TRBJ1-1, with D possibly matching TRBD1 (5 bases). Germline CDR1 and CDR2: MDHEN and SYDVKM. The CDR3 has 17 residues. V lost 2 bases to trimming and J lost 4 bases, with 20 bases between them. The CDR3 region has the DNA TGTGCCAGCAGTTTAAGGTCAGGGCGTGGACATCGCACTGAAGCTTTCTTT. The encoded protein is CASSLRSGRGHRTEAFF.

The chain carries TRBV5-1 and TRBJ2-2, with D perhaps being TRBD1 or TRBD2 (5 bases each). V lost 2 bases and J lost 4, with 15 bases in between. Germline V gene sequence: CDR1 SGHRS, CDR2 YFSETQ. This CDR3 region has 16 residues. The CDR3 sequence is CASSFFGAQGTGELFF. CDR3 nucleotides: TGCGCCAGCAGCTTTTTCGGGGCCCAGGGCACCGGGGAGCTGTTTTTT.

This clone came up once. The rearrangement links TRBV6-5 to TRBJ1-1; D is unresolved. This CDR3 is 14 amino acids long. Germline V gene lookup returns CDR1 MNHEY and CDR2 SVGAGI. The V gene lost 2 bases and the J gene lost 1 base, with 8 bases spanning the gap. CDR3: CASSYRETNTEAFF. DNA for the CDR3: TGTGCCAGCAGTTACCGGGAGACGAACACTGAAGCTTTCTTT.

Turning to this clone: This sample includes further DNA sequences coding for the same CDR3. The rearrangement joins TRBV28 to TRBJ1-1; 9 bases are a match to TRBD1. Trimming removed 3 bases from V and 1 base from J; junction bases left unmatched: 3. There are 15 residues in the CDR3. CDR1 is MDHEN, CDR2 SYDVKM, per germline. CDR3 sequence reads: CASSLPGQGNTEAFF. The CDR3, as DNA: TGTGCCAGCAGTTTGCCGGGACAGGGGAACACTGAAGCTTTCTTT.

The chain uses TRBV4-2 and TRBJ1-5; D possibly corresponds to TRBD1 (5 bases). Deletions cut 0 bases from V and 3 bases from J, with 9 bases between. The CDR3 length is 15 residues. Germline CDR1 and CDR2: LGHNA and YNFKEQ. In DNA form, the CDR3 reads TGTGCCAGCAGCCAAGAACAGGACACCAATCAGCCCCAGCATTTT. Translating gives CASSQEQDTNQPQHF.

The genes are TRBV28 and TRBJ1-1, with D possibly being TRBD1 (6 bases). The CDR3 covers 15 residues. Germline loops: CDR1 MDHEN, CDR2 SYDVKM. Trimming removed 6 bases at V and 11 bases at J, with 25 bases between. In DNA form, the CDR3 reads TGTGCCAGCAGCCCCAGACTGCTAGGGGGGCAGGAGGCTTTCTTT. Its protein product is CASSPRLLGGQEAFF.

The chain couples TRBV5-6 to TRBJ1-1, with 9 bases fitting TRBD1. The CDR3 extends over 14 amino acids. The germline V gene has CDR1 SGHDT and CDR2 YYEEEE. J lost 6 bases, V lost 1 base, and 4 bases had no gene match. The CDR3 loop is CASSLNRGLSEAFF. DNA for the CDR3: TGTGCCAGCAGCTTGAACAGGGGGCTATCTGAAGCTTTCTTT.

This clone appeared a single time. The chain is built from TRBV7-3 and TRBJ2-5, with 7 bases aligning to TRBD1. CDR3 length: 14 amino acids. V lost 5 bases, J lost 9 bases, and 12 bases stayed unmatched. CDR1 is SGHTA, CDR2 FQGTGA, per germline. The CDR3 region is CASSPQGQRMAQYF. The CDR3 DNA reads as TGTGCCAGCAGCCCCCAGGGACAGCGGATGGCCCAGTACTTC.

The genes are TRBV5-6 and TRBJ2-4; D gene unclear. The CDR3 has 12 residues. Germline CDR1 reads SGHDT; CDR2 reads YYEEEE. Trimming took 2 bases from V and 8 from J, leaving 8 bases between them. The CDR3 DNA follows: TGTGCCAGCAGCTTTAACCGGGACATTCAGTACTTC. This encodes CASSFNRDIQYF.

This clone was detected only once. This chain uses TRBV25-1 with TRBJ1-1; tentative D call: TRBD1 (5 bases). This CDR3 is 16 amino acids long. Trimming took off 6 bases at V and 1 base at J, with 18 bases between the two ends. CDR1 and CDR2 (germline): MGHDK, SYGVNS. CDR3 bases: TGTGCCAGCAGAGAGCCGGGACTCACCCCGAACACTGAAGCTTTCTTT. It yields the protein CASREPGLTPNTEAFF.

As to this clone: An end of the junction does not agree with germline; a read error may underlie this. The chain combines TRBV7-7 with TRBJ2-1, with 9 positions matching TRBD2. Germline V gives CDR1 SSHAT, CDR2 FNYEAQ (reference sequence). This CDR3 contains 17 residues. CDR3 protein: CASSLGVSGRTANEQFF. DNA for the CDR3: TGTGCTAGCAGCTTGGGGGTTAGCGGGAGAACCGCCAATGAGCAGTTCTTC.

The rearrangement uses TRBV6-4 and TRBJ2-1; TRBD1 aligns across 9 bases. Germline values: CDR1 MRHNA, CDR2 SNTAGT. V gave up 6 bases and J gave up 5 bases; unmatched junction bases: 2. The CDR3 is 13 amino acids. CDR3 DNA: TGTGCCAGCAGCGGGGACAGGGACAATGAGCAGTTCTTC. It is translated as CASSGDRDNEQFF.

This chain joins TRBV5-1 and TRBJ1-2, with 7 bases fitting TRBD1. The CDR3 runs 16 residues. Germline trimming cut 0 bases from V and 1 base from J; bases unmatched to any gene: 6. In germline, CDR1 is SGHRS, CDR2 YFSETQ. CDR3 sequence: CASSLDGTAINYGYTF. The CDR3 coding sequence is TGCGCCAGCAGCTTGGACGGGACAGCTATTAACTATGGCTACACCTTC. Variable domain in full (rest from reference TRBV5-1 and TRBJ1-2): KAGVTQTPRYLIKTRGQQVTLSCSPISGHRSVSWYQQTPGQGLQFLFEYFSETQRNKGNFPGRFSGRQFSNSRSEMNVSTLELGDSALYLCASSLDGTAINYGYTFGSGTRLTVV.

The CDR3 loop is CASSWTATNEKLFF. The CDR3 DNA follows: TGTGCCAGCAGCTGGACAGCAACTAATGAAAAACTGTTTTTT. This chain uses TRBV5-5 with TRBJ1-4; D possibly corresponds to TRBD1 (6 bases). Trimming left V 3 bases short and J 0 bases short, with 6 bases between. This CDR3 contains 14 residues. CDR1 and CDR2 (germline): SGHKS, YYEKEE (reference sequence).

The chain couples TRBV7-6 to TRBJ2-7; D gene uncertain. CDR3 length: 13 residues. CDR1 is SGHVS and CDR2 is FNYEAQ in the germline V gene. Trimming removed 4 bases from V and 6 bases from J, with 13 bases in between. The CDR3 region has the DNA TGTGCCAGCAGCTCTGGACCATCTTCCGAGCAGTACTTC. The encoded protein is CASSSGPSSEQYF.

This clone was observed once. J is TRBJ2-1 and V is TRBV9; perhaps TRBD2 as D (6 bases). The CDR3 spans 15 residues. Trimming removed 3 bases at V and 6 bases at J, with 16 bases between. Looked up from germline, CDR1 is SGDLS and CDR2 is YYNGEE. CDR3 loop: CASSDRYGGTNEQFF. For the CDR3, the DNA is TGTGCCAGCAGCGATAGGTATGGGGGGACCAATGAGCAGTTCTTC.

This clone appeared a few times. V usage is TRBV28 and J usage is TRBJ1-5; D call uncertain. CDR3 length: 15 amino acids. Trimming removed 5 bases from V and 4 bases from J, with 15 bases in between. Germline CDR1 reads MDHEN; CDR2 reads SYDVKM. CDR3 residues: CASSPADRPNQPQHF. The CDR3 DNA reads TGTGCCAGCAGTCCTGCCGACCGGCCTAATCAGCCCCAGCATTTT.

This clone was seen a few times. CDR3 region: CASSLQGLGEQYF. The CDR3 DNA reads as TGTGCCAGCAGCCTGCAAGGGCTCGGGGAGCAGTACTTC. V and J are TRBV7-2 and TRBJ2-7; D is uncertain. The CDR3 has 13 residues. The ends were cut back, 5 bases at V and 7 bases at J, with 15 bases in the middle. Germline CDR1 reads SGHTA; CDR2 reads FQGNSA. The full variable domain, completed using reference TRBV7-2 and TRBJ2-7, is GAGVSQSPSNKVTEKGKDVELRCDPISGHTALYWYRQSLGQGLEFLIYFQGNSAPDKSGLPSDRFSAERTGGSVSTLTIQRTQQEDSAVYLCASSLQGLGEQYFGPGTRLTVT.

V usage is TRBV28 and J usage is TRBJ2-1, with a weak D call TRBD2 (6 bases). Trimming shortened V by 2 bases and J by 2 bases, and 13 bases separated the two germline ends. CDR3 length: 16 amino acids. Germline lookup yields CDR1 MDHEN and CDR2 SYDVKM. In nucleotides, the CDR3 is TGTGCCAGCAGTTTAGGGGGGACTTTTACCTACAATGAGCAGTTCTTC. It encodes CASSLGGTFTYNEQFF.

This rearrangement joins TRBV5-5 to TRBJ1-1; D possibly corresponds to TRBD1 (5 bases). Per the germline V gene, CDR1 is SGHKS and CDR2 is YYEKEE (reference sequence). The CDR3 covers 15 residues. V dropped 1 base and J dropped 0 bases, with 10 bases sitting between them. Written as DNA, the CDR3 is TGTGCCAGCAGCTTGAATCAGGGCATGAACACTGAAGCTTTCTTT. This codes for CASSLNQGMNTEAFF. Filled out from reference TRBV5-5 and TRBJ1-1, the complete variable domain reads DAGVTQSPTHLIKTRGQQVTLRCSPISGHKSVSWYQQVLGQGPQFIFQYYEKEERGRGNFPDRFSARQFPNYSSELNVNALLLGDSALYLCASSLNQGMNTEAFFGQGTRLTVV.

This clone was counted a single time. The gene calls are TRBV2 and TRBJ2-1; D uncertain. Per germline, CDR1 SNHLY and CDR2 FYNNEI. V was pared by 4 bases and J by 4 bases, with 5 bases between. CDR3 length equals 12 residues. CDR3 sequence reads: CASSVGYNEQFF. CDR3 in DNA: TGTGCCAGCAGTGTCGGGTACAATGAGCAGTTCTTC.

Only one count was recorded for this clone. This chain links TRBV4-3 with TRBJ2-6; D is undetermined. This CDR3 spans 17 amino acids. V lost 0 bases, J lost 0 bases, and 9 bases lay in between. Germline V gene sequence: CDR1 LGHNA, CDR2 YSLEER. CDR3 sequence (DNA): TGCGCCAGCAGCCAAGATAAGGCAGCCTCTGGGGCCAACGTCCTGACTTTC. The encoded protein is CASSQDKAASGANVLTF.

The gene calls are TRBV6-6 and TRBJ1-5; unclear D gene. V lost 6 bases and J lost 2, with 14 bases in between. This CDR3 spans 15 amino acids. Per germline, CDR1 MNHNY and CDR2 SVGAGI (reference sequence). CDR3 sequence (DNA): TGTGCCAGCAGCCCGGGGAGGGAAGGCAATCAGCCCCAGCATTTT. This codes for CASSPGREGNQPQHF.